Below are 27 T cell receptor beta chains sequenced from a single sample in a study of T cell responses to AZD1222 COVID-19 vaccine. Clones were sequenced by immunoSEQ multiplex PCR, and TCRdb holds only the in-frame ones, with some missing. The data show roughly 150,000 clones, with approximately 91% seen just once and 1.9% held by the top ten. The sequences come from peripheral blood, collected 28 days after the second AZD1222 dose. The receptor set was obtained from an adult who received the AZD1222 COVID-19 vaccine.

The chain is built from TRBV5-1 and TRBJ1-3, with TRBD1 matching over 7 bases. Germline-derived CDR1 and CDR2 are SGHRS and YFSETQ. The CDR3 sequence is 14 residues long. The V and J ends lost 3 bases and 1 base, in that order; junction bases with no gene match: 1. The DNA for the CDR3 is TGCGCCAGCAGCTGGGACAGATCTGGAAACACCATATATTTT. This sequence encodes CASSWDRSGNTIYF.

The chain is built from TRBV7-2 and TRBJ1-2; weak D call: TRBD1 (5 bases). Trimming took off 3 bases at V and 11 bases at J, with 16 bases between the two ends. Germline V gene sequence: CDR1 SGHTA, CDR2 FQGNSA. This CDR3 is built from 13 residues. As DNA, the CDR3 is TGTGCCAGCAGCTTGGGGGGGACCTGGGCTTACACCTTC. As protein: CASSLGGTWAYTF.

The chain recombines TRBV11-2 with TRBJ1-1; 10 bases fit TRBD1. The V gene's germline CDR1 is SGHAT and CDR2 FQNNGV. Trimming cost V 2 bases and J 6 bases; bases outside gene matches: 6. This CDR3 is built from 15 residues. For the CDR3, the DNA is TGTGCCAGCAGCTTACAGACAGGGGGCATAGCTGAAGCTTTCTTT. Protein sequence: CASSLQTGGIAEAFF.

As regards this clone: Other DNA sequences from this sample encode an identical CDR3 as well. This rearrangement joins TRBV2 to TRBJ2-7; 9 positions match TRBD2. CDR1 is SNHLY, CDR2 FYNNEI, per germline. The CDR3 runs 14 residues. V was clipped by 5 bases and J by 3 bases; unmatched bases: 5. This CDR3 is CASSPSGEFYEQYF. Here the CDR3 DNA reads TGTGCCAGCAGTCCTAGCGGGGAATTCTACGAGCAGTACTTC.

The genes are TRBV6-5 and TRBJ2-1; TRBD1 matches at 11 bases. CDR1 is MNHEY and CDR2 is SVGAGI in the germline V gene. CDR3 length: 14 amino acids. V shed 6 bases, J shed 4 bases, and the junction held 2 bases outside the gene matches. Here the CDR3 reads CASRDRGPYNEQFF. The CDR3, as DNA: TGTGCCAGCAGGGACAGGGGGCCGTACAATGAGCAGTTCTTC.

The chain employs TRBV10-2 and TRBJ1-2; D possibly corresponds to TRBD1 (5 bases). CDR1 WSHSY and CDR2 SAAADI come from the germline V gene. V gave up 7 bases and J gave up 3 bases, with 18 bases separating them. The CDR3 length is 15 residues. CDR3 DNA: TGCGCCAGCAAATCCGGGGGTTTAAGGGACTATGGCTACACCTTC. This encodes CASKSGGLRDYGYTF.

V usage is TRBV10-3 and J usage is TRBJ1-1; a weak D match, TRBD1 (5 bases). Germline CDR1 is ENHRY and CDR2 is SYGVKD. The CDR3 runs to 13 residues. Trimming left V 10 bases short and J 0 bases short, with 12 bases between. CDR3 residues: CASTGTLNTEAFF. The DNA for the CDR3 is TGTGCCAGTACCGGGACGTTGAACACTGAAGCTTTCTTT.

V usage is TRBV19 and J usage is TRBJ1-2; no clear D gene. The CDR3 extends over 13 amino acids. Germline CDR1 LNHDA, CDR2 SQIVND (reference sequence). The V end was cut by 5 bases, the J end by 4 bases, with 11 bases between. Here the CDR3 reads CASSSTAFYGYTF. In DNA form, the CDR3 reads TGTGCCAGTAGTTCTACCGCGTTCTATGGCTACACCTTC.

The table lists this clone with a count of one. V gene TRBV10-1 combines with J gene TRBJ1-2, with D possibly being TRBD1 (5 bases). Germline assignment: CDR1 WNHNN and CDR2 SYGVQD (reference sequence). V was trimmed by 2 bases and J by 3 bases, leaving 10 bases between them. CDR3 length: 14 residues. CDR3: CASSEGQNYYGYTF. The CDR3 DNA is TGCGCCAGCAGTGAGGGACAAAACTACTATGGCTACACCTTC.

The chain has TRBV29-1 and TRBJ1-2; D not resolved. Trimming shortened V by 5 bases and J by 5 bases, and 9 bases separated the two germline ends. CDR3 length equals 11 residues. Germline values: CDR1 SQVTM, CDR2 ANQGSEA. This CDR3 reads CSVFYGYGYTF. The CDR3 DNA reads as TGCAGCGTTTTCTACGGGTATGGCTACACCTTC.

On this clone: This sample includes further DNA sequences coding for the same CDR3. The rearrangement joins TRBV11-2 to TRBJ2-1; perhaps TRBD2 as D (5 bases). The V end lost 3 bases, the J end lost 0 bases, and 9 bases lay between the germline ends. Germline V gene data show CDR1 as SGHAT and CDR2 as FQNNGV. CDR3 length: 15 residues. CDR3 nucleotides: TGTGCCAGCAGCTTCTCGGGGAGCTCCTACAATGAGCAGTTCTTC. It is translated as CASSFSGSSYNEQFF.

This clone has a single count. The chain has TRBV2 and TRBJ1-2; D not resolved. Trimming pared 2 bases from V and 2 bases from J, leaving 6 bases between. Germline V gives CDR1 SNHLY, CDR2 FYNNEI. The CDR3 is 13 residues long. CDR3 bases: TGTGCCAGCAGTGAACACAAAAACTATGGCTACACCTTC. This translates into CASSEHKNYGYTF.

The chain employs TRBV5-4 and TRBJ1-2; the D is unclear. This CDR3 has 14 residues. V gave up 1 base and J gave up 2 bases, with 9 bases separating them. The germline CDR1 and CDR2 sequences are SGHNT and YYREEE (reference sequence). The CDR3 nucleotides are TGTGCCAGCAGCTTGTCTACAGTGAACTATGGCTACACCTTC. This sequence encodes CASSLSTVNYGYTF.

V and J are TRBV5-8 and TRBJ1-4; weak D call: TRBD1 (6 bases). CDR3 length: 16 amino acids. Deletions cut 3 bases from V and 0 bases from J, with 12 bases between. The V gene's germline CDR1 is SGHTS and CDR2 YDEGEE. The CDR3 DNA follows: TGTGCCAGCAGCTCCCGCAGGGGAGCAACTAATGAAAAACTGTTTTTT. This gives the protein CASSSRRGATNEKLFF.

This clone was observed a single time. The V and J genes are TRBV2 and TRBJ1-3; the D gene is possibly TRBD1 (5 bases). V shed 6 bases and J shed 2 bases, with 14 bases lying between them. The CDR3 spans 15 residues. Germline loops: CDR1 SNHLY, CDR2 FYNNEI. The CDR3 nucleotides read TGTGCCAGCAGGGAGGGGTGGGGAGCTGGAAACACCATATATTTT. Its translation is CASREGWGAGNTIYF.

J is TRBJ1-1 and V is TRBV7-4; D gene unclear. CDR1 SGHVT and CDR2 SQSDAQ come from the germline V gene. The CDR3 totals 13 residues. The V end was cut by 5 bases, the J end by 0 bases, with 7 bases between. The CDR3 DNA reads TGTGCCAGCAGCGGCGGTTTGAACACTGAAGCTTTCTTT. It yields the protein CASSGGLNTEAFF.

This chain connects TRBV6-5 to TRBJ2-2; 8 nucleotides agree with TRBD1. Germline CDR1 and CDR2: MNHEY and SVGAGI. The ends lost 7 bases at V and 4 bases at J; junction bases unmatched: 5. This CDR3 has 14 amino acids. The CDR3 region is CASNPGGFTGELFF. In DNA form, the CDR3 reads TGTGCCAGCAACCCAGGGGGCTTCACCGGGGAGCTGTTTTTT.

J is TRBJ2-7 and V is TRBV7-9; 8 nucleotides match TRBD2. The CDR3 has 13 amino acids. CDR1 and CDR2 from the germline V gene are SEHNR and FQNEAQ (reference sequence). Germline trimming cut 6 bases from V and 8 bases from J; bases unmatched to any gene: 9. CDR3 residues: CASRGAGGLQQYF. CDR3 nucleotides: TGTGCCAGCAGAGGCGCGGGAGGACTGCAGCAGTACTTC.

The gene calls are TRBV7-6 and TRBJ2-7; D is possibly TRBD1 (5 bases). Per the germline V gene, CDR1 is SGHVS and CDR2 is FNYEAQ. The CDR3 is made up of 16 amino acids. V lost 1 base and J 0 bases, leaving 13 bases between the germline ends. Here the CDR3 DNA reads TGTGCCAGCAGCTTAGGGTGGGGCACTTTCTCCTACGAGCAGTACTTC. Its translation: CASSLGWGTFSYEQYF.

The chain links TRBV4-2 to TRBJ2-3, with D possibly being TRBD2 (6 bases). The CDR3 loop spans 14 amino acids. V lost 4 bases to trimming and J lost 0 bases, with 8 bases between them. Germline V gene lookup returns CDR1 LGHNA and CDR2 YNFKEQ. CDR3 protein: CASSLGLSTDTQYF. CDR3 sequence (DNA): TGTGCCAGCAGCCTGGGACTGAGCACAGATACGCAGTATTTT.

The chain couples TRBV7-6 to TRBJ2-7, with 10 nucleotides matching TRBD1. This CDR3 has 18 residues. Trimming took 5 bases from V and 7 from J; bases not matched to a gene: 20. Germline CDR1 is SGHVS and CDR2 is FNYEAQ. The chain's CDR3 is CASSPRSQIPGQGWEQYF. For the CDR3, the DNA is TGTGCCAGCAGCCCCAGATCACAAATCCCGGGACAGGGGTGGGAGCAGTACTTC.

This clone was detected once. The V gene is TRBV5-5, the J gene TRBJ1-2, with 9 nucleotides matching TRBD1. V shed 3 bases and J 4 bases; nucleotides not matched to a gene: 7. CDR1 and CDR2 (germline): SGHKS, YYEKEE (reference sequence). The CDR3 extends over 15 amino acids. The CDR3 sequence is CASSYRTGAGYGYTF. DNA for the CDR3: TGTGCCAGCAGCTATCGGACAGGGGCGGGCTATGGCTACACCTTC.

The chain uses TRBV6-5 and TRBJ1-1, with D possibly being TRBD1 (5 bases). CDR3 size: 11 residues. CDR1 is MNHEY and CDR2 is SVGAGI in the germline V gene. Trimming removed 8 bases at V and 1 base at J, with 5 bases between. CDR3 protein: CASGGNTEAFF. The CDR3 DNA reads TGTGCCAGCGGGGGGAACACTGAAGCTTTCTTT.

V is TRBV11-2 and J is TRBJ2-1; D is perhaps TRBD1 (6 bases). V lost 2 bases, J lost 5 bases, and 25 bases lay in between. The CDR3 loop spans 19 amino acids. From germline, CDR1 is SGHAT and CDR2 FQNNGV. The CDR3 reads CASSLRYGQTNLYHNEQFF. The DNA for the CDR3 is TGTGCCAGCAGCTTACGGTATGGACAGACCAACTTATACCACAATGAGCAGTTCTTC. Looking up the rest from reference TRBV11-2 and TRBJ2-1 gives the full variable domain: EAGVAQSPRYKIIEKRQSVAFWCNPISGHATLYWYQQILGQGPKLLIQFQNNGVVDDSQLPKDRFSAERLKGVDSTLKIQPAKLEDSAVYLCASSLRYGQTNLYHNEQFFGPGTRLTVL.

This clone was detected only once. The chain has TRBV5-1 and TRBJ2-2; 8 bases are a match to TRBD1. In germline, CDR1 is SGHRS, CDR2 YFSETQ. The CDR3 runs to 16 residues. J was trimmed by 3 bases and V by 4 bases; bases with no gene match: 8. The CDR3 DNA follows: TGCGCCAGCAGCGTCCGGGACAGGCGAGACACCGGGGAGCTGTTTTTT. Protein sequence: CASSVRDRRDTGELFF.

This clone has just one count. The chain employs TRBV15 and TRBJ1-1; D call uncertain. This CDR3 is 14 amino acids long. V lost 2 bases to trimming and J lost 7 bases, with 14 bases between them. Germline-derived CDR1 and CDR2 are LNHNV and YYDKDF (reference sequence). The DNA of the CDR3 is TGTGCCACCAGCAGACCTTCTATGATCGGTGAAGCTTTCTTT. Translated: CATSRPSMIGEAFF.

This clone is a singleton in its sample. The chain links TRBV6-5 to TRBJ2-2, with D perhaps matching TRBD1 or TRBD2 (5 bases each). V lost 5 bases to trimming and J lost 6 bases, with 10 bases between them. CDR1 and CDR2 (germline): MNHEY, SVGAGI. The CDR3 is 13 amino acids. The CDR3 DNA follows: TGTGCCAGCAGTAGGGACGGGGCCGGGGAGCTGTTTTTT. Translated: CASSRDGAGELFF.